This is a list of T cell receptor beta chains from one sample in a study of blood T cell repertoires in COVID-19. Sequenced by immunoSEQ multiplex PCR; TCRdb stores in-frame clones only, minus some. The data contain under 200,000 clones, nearly 90% of them seen just once; the ten biggest clones take up about 22%. Sequenced sample: peripheral blood. Receptors originate from a man in his fifties or sixties with active or convalescent COVID-19. CDR3s include the opening cysteine and the closing phenylalanine or tryptophan. Each record gives: V gene, D gene, clone size, J gene, CDR3 DNA, CDR3 protein. The D gene is left open where the match is weak. Expanded clones are given a class, and other clones once, few, many or no size at all.

v_call: TRBV30; d_call: -; clone_size: once; j_call: TRBJ1-4; cdr3_nt: TGTGCCTGGACCCGGGGAAGCGAAAAACTGTTTTTT; cdr3_aa: CAWTRGSEKLFF
v_call: TRBV7-2; d_call: TRBD2; clone_size: -; j_call: TRBJ2-1; cdr3_nt: TGTGCCAGCAGCTTCCGTTTCAGGACTAGCGGTAGGAATGAGCAGTTCTTC; cdr3_aa: CASSFRFRTSGRNEQFF
v_call: TRBV5-4; d_call: -; clone_size: few; j_call: TRBJ1-6; cdr3_nt: TGTGCCAGCAGCTTGGACAGGGATAATTCACCCCTCCACTTT; cdr3_aa: CASSLDRDNSPLHF
v_call: TRBV7-7; d_call: -; clone_size: -; j_call: TRBJ1-3; cdr3_nt: TGTGCCAGCAGCTTAGGAACTTCTGGAAACACCATATATTTT; cdr3_aa: CASSLGTSGNTIYF
v_call: TRBV4-1; d_call: -; clone_size: -; j_call: TRBJ2-7; cdr3_nt: TGCGCCAGCAGCCAAGCCCCCCGGAGACGGAACGAGCAGTACTTC; cdr3_aa: CASSQAPRRRNEQYF
v_call: TRBV7-2; d_call: -; clone_size: -; j_call: TRBJ1-1; cdr3_nt: TGTGCCAGCATGCGGGTGAACACTGAAGCTTTCTTT; cdr3_aa: CASMRVNTEAFF
v_call: TRBV2; d_call: -; clone_size: few; j_call: TRBJ1-1; cdr3_nt: TGTGCCAGCAGTGAAATAGGCAGGGATATTGAAGCTTTCTTT; cdr3_aa: CASSEIGRDIEAFF
v_call: TRBV9; d_call: TRBD1; clone_size: -; j_call: TRBJ1-5; cdr3_nt: TGTGCCAGCAGCGTAGGGCCAGGAGGGGGCAGGCAGCCCCAGCATTTT; cdr3_aa: CASSVGPGGGRQPQHF
v_call: TRBV2; d_call: -; clone_size: -; j_call: TRBJ2-6; cdr3_nt: TGTGCCACCGGGGCGGGGGCCCGATCTGGGGCCAACGTCCTGACTTTC; cdr3_aa: CATGAGARSGANVLTF
v_call: TRBV21-1; d_call: -; clone_size: -; j_call: TRBJ2-6; cdr3_nt: TGTGCCAGCAGCCCCCCGCCCGACAGATCTGGGGCCAACGTCCTGACTTTC; cdr3_aa: CASSPPPDRSGANVLTF
v_call: TRBV23-1; d_call: TRBD2; clone_size: few; j_call: TRBJ2-7; cdr3_nt: TGCGCCAGCAGTCGCGGGGGTCTCCGATGTTACGAGCAGTACTTC; cdr3_aa: CASSRGGLRCYEQYF
v_call: TRBV19; d_call: TRBD1; clone_size: -; j_call: TRBJ2-5; cdr3_nt: TGTGCCAGTAGTATCAGCCTGACAGGGGGACGAGAGACCCAGTACTTC; cdr3_aa: CASSISLTGGRETQYF
v_call: TRBV6-6; d_call: TRBD1; clone_size: -; j_call: TRBJ1-2; cdr3_nt: TGTGCCAGCAGTTCCCCGGGACAGGGTGTAAGTGGCTACACCTTC; cdr3_aa: CASSSPGQGVSGYTF
v_call: TRBV4-2; d_call: TRBD1; clone_size: -; j_call: TRBJ1-2; cdr3_nt: TGTGCCAGCAGCCAAATACGACAGGGGTTGGGCTATCGTGGCTACACCTTC; cdr3_aa: CASSQIRQGLGYRGYTF
v_call: TRBV21-1; d_call: -; clone_size: -; j_call: TRBJ1-5; cdr3_nt: TGTGCCAGCAGCAAAGCGCCGGGCAGGGGAGGCAATCAGCCCCAGCATTTT; cdr3_aa: CASSKAPGRGGNQPQHF
v_call: TRBV6-6; d_call: -; clone_size: -; j_call: TRBJ1-5; cdr3_nt: TGTGCCAGCAGTCGAATTCCGATTCAGGGGTCCAATCAGCCCCAGCATTTT; cdr3_aa: CASSRIPIQGSNQPQHF
v_call: TRBV19; d_call: TRBD2; clone_size: -; j_call: TRBJ2-1; cdr3_nt: TGTGCCAGTAGTATAGCGGGGGGGCCCTACAATGAGCAGTTCTTC; cdr3_aa: CASSIAGGPYNEQFF
v_call: TRBV7-9; d_call: TRBD2; clone_size: -; j_call: TRBJ2-1; cdr3_nt: TGTGCCAGCAGCCCCAAGGGCGGGGGAAACAATGAGCAGTTCTTC; cdr3_aa: CASSPKGGGNNEQFF
v_call: TRBV5-1; d_call: -; clone_size: -; j_call: TRBJ1-1; cdr3_nt: TGCGCCAGCAGACAGACGGATAACACTGAAGCTTTCTTT; cdr3_aa: CASRQTDNTEAFF
v_call: TRBV3-1/TRBV3-2; d_call: -; clone_size: -; j_call: TRBJ2-5; cdr3_nt: TGTGCCAGCACCAGGGGCGGGCAAGAGACCCAGTACTTC; cdr3_aa: CASTRGGQETQYF
v_call: TRBV29-1; d_call: -; clone_size: -; j_call: TRBJ1-4; cdr3_nt: TGCAGCGTTGAAGATCGAAGTGCAGGGAATGAAAAACTGTTTTTT; cdr3_aa: CSVEDRSAGNEKLFF
v_call: TRBV29-1; d_call: -; clone_size: -; j_call: TRBJ2-2; cdr3_nt: TGCAGCGTTGGGGCCAACGGGGAGCTGTTTTTT; cdr3_aa: CSVGANGELFF
v_call: TRBV5-5; d_call: -; clone_size: -; j_call: TRBJ1-2; cdr3_nt: TGTGCCAGCAGCTTGGGCTCACTAAGCTATGGCTACACCTTC; cdr3_aa: CASSLGSLSYGYTF
v_call: TRBV7-9; d_call: TRBD1; clone_size: -; j_call: TRBJ2-2; cdr3_nt: TGTGCCAGCAGCTCTATGGTAGGGGGCGCTCACCCCGGGGAGCTGTTTTTT; cdr3_aa: CASSSMVGGAHPGELFF
v_call: TRBV6-5; d_call: TRBD1; clone_size: few; j_call: TRBJ1-2; cdr3_nt: TGTGCCAGCAGTTACTCTTCTCCTGGACAGGGCGACTACACCTTC; cdr3_aa: CASSYSSPGQGDYTF
v_call: TRBV5-1; d_call: -; clone_size: -; j_call: TRBJ2-2; cdr3_nt: TGCGCCAGCAAGAGGGCCGCGGAGGCCGGGGAGCTGTTTTTT; cdr3_aa: CASKRAAEAGELFF
v_call: TRBV2; d_call: -; clone_size: -; j_call: TRBJ1-1; cdr3_nt: TGTGCCAGCACAAGGGGAGGACGGAACACTGAAGCTTTCTTT; cdr3_aa: CASTRGGRNTEAFF
v_call: TRBV2; d_call: TRBD1; clone_size: -; j_call: TRBJ1-3; cdr3_nt: TGTGCCAGCAGCGCCACAGGGGCCAAAGGAAACACCATATATTTT; cdr3_aa: CASSATGAKGNTIYF
v_call: TRBV6-5; d_call: TRBD1; clone_size: -; j_call: TRBJ2-2; cdr3_nt: TGTGCCAGCAGTAGACAGGGGTCGAACACCGGGGAGCTGTTTTTT; cdr3_aa: CASSRQGSNTGELFF
v_call: TRBV6-1; d_call: -; clone_size: -; j_call: TRBJ1-6; cdr3_nt: TGTGCCAGCAGTGAAGAGGGTCCAGGGTCACCCCTCCACTTT; cdr3_aa: CASSEEGPGSPLHF
v_call: TRBV18; d_call: -; clone_size: -; j_call: TRBJ2-3; cdr3_nt: TGTGCCAGCTCACCCCCAACAGATACGCAGTATTTT; cdr3_aa: CASSPPTDTQYF
v_call: TRBV7-3; d_call: -; clone_size: -; j_call: TRBJ2-2; cdr3_nt: TGTGCCAGCAGCTCTCAGGGACTCTACACCGGGGAGCTGTTTTTT; cdr3_aa: CASSSQGLYTGELFF
v_call: TRBV2; d_call: -; clone_size: -; j_call: TRBJ2-5; cdr3_nt: TGTGCCAGCAACGAGCGGCAAGAGACCCAGTACTTC; cdr3_aa: CASNERQETQYF
v_call: TRBV5-1; d_call: TRBD1; clone_size: few; j_call: TRBJ2-2; cdr3_nt: TGCGCCAGCACCAACGGACAGGGCCTAGGCGGGGAGCTGTTTTTT; cdr3_aa: CASTNGQGLGGELFF
v_call: TRBV6-5; d_call: -; clone_size: once; j_call: TRBJ2-3; cdr3_nt: TGTGCCAGCAGTCCCCCGGGACTGAATACGCAGTATTTT; cdr3_aa: CASSPPGLNTQYF
v_call: TRBV6-5; d_call: -; clone_size: -; j_call: TRBJ1-2; cdr3_nt: TGTGCCAGCAGTTCTGGGCAGGGTGGCTACACCTTC; cdr3_aa: CASSSGQGGYTF
v_call: TRBV19; d_call: -; clone_size: -; j_call: TRBJ1-6; cdr3_nt: TGTGCCAGTAGTTTGCGGACTTTGGATAATTCACCCCTCCACTTT; cdr3_aa: CASSLRTLDNSPLHF
v_call: TRBV5-1; d_call: TRBD2; clone_size: -; j_call: TRBJ2-3; cdr3_nt: TGCGCCAGCAGCCTCGGGACTAGCGGTAACACAGATACGCAGTATTTT; cdr3_aa: CASSLGTSGNTDTQYF
v_call: TRBV5-1; d_call: TRBD2; clone_size: -; j_call: TRBJ2-5; cdr3_nt: TGCGCCAGCAGCTTGGCTCGGACTAGCGGGGGGTTACAAGAGACCCAGTACTTC; cdr3_aa: CASSLARTSGGLQETQYF
v_call: TRBV5-5; d_call: TRBD2; clone_size: -; j_call: TRBJ2-7; cdr3_nt: TGTGCCAGCAGCTTAAGCCTAGCGGAAAGCTACGAGCAGTACTTC; cdr3_aa: CASSLSLAESYEQYF
v_call: TRBV2; d_call: -; clone_size: -; j_call: TRBJ1-4; cdr3_nt: TGTGCCAGCCACCGGACAGTTGAAAAACTGTTTTTT; cdr3_aa: CASHRTVEKLFF
v_call: TRBV18; d_call: TRBD1; clone_size: -; j_call: TRBJ1-4; cdr3_nt: TGTGCCAGCTCACCGAACGAGGGACAGCAAAAACTGTTTTTT; cdr3_aa: CASSPNEGQQKLFF
v_call: TRBV9; d_call: -; clone_size: -; j_call: TRBJ2-2; cdr3_nt: TGTGCCAGCAGCGTCAAATACGGGGGAAACACCGGGGAGCTGTTTTTT; cdr3_aa: CASSVKYGGNTGELFF
v_call: TRBV7-2; d_call: TRBD2; clone_size: few; j_call: TRBJ2-3; cdr3_nt: TGTGCCAGCAGCCCTAGCGGGGGGACAGATACGCAGTATTTT; cdr3_aa: CASSPSGGTDTQYF
v_call: TRBV7-6; d_call: TRBD1; clone_size: few; j_call: TRBJ1-4; cdr3_nt: TGTGCCAGCAGCTTAACACAGGGGACTAATGAAAAACTGTTTTTT; cdr3_aa: CASSLTQGTNEKLFF
v_call: TRBV6-5; d_call: TRBD1; clone_size: -; j_call: TRBJ1-5; cdr3_nt: TGTGCCAGCAGTAGGGGGCTTAGCAATCAGCCCCAGCATTTT; cdr3_aa: CASSRGLSNQPQHF
v_call: TRBV27; d_call: -; clone_size: -; j_call: TRBJ1-3; cdr3_nt: TGTGCCAGCAAAGCGACAGACTCTGGAAACACCATATATTTT; cdr3_aa: CASKATDSGNTIYF
v_call: TRBV6-5; d_call: -; clone_size: -; j_call: TRBJ2-7; cdr3_nt: TGTGCCAGCACTGGACTGGGGTTGGGCTCCTACGAGCAGTACTTC; cdr3_aa: CASTGLGLGSYEQYF
v_call: TRBV5-1; d_call: -; clone_size: -; j_call: TRBJ2-5; cdr3_nt: TGCGCCAGCAGCTTGAATTGGGGCGGTGGCGAGACCCAGTACTTC; cdr3_aa: CASSLNWGGGETQYF
v_call: TRBV29-1; d_call: -; clone_size: once; j_call: TRBJ2-7; cdr3_nt: TGCAGCGTTGAAGGCCAGGGGGGTGCCGAGCAGTACTTC; cdr3_aa: CSVEGQGGAEQYF
v_call: TRBV5-1; d_call: -; clone_size: -; j_call: TRBJ2-3; cdr3_nt: TGCGCCAGCAGCTTGGATACGGGGAGGACAGATACGCAGTATTTT; cdr3_aa: CASSLDTGRTDTQYF
v_call: TRBV5-1; d_call: TRBD2; clone_size: -; j_call: TRBJ2-5; cdr3_nt: TGCGCCAGCAGCTCCGGACTAGCGGAGGAGACCCAGTACTTC; cdr3_aa: CASSSGLAEETQYF
v_call: TRBV19; d_call: TRBD2; clone_size: -; j_call: TRBJ2-3; cdr3_nt: TGTGCCAGTAGTAGCGGGGGGGCGACCCGCGGCACAGATACGCAGTATTTT; cdr3_aa: CASSSGGATRGTDTQYF
v_call: TRBV6-5; d_call: -; clone_size: -; j_call: TRBJ1-5; cdr3_nt: TGTGCCAGCAGCCCACAGGGAGGCAATCAGCCCCAGCATTTT; cdr3_aa: CASSPQGGNQPQHF
v_call: TRBV5-1; d_call: TRBD1; clone_size: -; j_call: TRBJ1-3; cdr3_nt: TGCGCCAGCAGCGAACAGGGGGCTTATGGAAACACCATATATTTT; cdr3_aa: CASSEQGAYGNTIYF
v_call: TRBV5-1; d_call: -; clone_size: -; j_call: TRBJ2-2; cdr3_nt: TGCGCCAGCAGCCCCATGTCCCTAGCGTCGAACACCGGGGAGCTGTTTTTT; cdr3_aa: CASSPMSLASNTGELFF
v_call: TRBV5-1; d_call: TRBD1; clone_size: -; j_call: TRBJ1-2; cdr3_nt: TGCGCCAGCCGTATGACAGGGGGTGTTGATGGCTACACCTTC; cdr3_aa: CASRMTGGVDGYTF
v_call: TRBV9; d_call: -; clone_size: -; j_call: TRBJ1-4; cdr3_nt: TGTGCCAGCAGCGTACAGGGTGGAAATAATGAAAAACTGTTTTTT; cdr3_aa: CASSVQGGNNEKLFF